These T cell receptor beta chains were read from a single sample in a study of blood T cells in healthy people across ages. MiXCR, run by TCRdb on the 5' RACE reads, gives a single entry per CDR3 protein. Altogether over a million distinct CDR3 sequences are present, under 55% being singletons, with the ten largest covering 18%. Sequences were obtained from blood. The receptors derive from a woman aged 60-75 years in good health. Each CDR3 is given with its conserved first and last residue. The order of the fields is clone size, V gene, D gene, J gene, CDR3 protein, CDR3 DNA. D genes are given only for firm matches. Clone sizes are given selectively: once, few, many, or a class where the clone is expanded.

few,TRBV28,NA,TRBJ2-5,CASSPQGRGTQYF,TGTGCCAGCAGTCCTCAGGGGAGGGGGACCCAGTACTTC
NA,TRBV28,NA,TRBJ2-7,CASSPWGGGGYEQYF,TGTGCCAGCAGTCCCTGGGGAGGGGGCGGGTACGAGCAGTACTTC
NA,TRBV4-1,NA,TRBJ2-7,CASSQVATETYEQYF,TGCGCCAGCAGCCAGGTCGCGACGGAAACCTACGAGCAGTACTTC
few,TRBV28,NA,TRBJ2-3,CASARDGLDTQYF,TGTGCCAGCGCCCGGGACGGGTTGGATACGCAGTATTTT
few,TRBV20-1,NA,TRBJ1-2,CSASGSTGYGYTF,TGCAGTGCTAGTGGTTCGACAGGCTATGGCTACACCTTC
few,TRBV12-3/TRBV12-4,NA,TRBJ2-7,CASSFAGTLYEQYF,TGTGCCAGCAGTTTTGCTGGGACTCTCTACGAGCAGTACTTC
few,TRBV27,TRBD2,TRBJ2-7,CASSAWREGPYEQYF,TGTGCCAGCAGCGCCTGGCGGGAGGGCCCCTACGAGCAGTACTTC
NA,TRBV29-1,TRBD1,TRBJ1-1,CSAGSAQGRGAFF,TGCAGCGCCGGGTCGGCACAGGGGAGGGGGGCTTTCTTT
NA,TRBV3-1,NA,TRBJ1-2,CASSQGGASSGYTF,TGTGCCAGCAGCCAAGGGGGCGCTTCTTCTGGCTACACCTTC
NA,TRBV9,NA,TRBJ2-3,CASSVSGLGDRTDTQYF,TGTGCCAGCAGCGTATCCGGGCTAGGCGACCGCACAGATACGCAGTATTTT
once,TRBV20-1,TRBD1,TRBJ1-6,CSARERGQPYNSPLHF,TGCAGTGCTAGAGAGAGGGGACAGCCATATAATTCACCCCTCCACTTT
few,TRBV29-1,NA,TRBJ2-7,CSVPGTVSYEQYF,TGCAGCGTTCCTGGGACGGTGTCCTACGAGCAGTACTTC
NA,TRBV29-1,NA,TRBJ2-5,CSVAGGSQTQYF,TGCAGCGTTGCGGGGGGCAGTCAGACCCAGTACTTC
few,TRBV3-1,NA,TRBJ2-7,CASSQGGGQGGEQYF,TGTGCCAGCAGCCAAGGTGGCGGGCAGGGTGGCGAGCAGTACTTC
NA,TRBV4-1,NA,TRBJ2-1,CASSWIGNEQFF,TGCGCCAGCAGCTGGATTGGGAATGAGCAGTTCTTC
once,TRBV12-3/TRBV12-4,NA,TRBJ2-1,CASSFSRVEETQFF,TGTGCCAGCAGTTTCTCCAGGGTCGAAGAGACCCAGTTCTTC
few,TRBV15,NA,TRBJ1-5,CATSGDSYNQPQHF,TGTGCCACCAGCGGAGACAGTTACAATCAGCCCCAGCATTTT
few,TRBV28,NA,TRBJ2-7,CASSPPKTSSYEQYF,TGTGCCAGCAGTCCGCCCAAGACTAGCTCCTACGAGCAGTACTTC
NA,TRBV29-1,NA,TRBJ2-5,CSVEDRGRRQETRYF,TGCAGCGTTGAAGATCGTGGCAGGCGGCAAGAGACCCGGTACTTC
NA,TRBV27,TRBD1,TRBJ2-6,CASAYRGRDPGANVLTF,TGTGCCAGCGCCTACAGGGGGCGCGATCCTGGGGCCAACGTCCTGACTTTC